This passage covers 8 T cell receptor beta chains from one sample sequenced in a study of T cells in narcolepsy. Only in-frame clones appear in the TCRdb table, and some are missing; sequencing was by immunoSEQ multiplex PCR. The sample lists about 24,000 clones, about 81% occurring once. Sequenced input: memory (CD45RA-) CD4+ T cells from blood. These receptors all stem from a human donor in good health.

As to this clone: It is likely a read error, because the conserved phenylalanine at the end of the CDR3 is missing. The V gene is TRBV9, the J gene TRBJ1-2; the match to TRBD1 covers 8 bases. Trimming took 2 bases from V and 2 from J; bases not matched to a gene: 5. The CDR3 length is 15 residues. Germline CDR1 SGDLS, CDR2 YYNGEE. CDR3 in amino acids: CASSVRTGRNYGYTL. The CDR3 bases are TGTGCCAGCAGCGTCCGGACAGGGCGGAACTATGGCTACACCCTC.

The rearrangement joins TRBV5-6 to TRBJ1-2, with 7 bases that match TRBD1. Germline V lookup: CDR1 SGHDT, CDR2 YYEEEE. The V gene end was trimmed by 4 bases and the J gene end by 8 bases; junction bases not matched to a gene: 11. The CDR3 sequence is 14 residues long. The CDR3 here is CASSVLTGRGGYTF. CDR3 coding DNA: TGTGCCAGCAGCGTCCTGACAGGGCGGGGAGGCTACACCTTC.

This clone has only one observation. This rearrangement joins TRBV19 to TRBJ1-1; D may be TRBD1 (6 bases). This CDR3 has 15 amino acids. V lost 3 bases and J lost 5, with 16 bases in between. From germline, CDR1 is LNHDA and CDR2 SQIVND (reference sequence). CDR3 in amino acids: CASSMTGPSGTEAFF. DNA for the CDR3: TGTGCCAGTAGTATGACAGGACCCTCGGGGACTGAAGCTTTCTTT.

V is TRBV11-2 and J is TRBJ1-3; D is unresolved. CDR1 SGHAT and CDR2 FQNNGV come from the germline V gene. The V and J ends lost 3 bases and 0 bases respectively, with 12 bases between them. This CDR3 contains 16 residues. As DNA, the CDR3 is TGTGCCAGCAGCTTTTATTTTGAAGGCTCTGGAAACACCATATATTTT. Translation: CASSFYFEGSGNTIYF.

This clone was recorded a few times. V usage is TRBV5-1 and J usage is TRBJ2-7; D gene uncertain. Trimming cost V 0 bases and J 4 bases, with 5 bases left between them. CDR1 and CDR2 (germline): SGHRS, YFSETQ. CDR3 length: 12 residues. The CDR3 DNA is TGCGCCAGCAGCTTGGACGCGTACGAGCAGTACTTC. Its protein is CASSLDAYEQYF.

The genes are TRBV2 and TRBJ1-1, with TRBD1 as a possible D gene (6 bases). This CDR3 comprises 15 residues. From germline, CDR1 is SNHLY and CDR2 FYNNEI. V dropped 1 base and J dropped 5 bases, with 14 bases sitting between them. The CDR3 DNA reads TGTGCCAGCAGTGAAGGGTTCCGGGGGGCTACTGAAGCTTTCTTT. Its protein is CASSEGFRGATEAFF.

This clone was seen a single time. The chain links TRBV5-6 to TRBJ2-1; the D gene is possibly TRBD1 (5 bases). V was pared by 1 base and J by 2 bases, with 10 bases between. The germline V gene has CDR1 SGHDT and CDR2 YYEEEE. The CDR3 length is 15 residues. The CDR3 sequence: CASSLNQGPYNEQFF. The DNA of the CDR3 is TGTGCCAGCAGCTTGAATCAGGGCCCCTACAATGAGCAGTTCTTC.

The V and J genes are TRBV5-1 and TRBJ2-1; 7 bases are shared with TRBD1. CDR3 size: 14 residues. V was pared by 2 bases and J by 5 bases, with 4 bases of the junction left unmatched. Germline CDR1 SGHRS, CDR2 YFSETQ. CDR3 coding DNA: TGCGCCAGCAGCTTAGGGACAGCAAACAATGAGCAGTTCTTC. It codes for CASSLGTANNEQFF. Full variable domain (remainder filled in from reference TRBV5-1 and TRBJ2-1): KAGVTQTPRYLIKTRGQQVTLSCSPISGHRSVSWYQQTPGQGLQFLFEYFSETQRNKGNFPGRFSGRQFSNSRSEMNVSTLELGDSALYLCASSLGTANNEQFFGPGTRLTVL.